This TCR beta chain appears in the sequencing data of a study of regulatory T cells in long-lasting Graves disease. About the study: Persistence in Graves' disease required over 5 years of antithyroid drugs plus positive TSH receptor antibodies.

Time point defined: persistent/refractory GD, antithyroid drugs over 5 years with positive TRAb. PBMC-extracted RNA yielded the TCR library. The patients were drawn from one endocrinology department in Xi'an, China. The authors built TCR beta libraries using iRepertoire HTBI primers and Arm-PCR of CDR3 regions. Authors' methods: Analysis of the samples identified 60 to 75 TRBV and 14 TRBJ segments. TCRdb processed the multiplex PCR reads anew with MiXCR; each CDR3 protein has one entry. These V and J calls rely on TCRdb rather than the paper's analysis. The sample holds 430,000 or so distinct CDR3 sequences, around 23% seen once. This clonotype was counted ten times or more. The sequence was collected from a female donor with Graves disease. The sample here was peripheral blood mononuclear cells (PBMCs), taken when the disease was refractory, from a patient treated with antithyroid drugs.

The CDR3 sequence: CASSGRTVNTEAFF. Written as DNA, the CDR3 is TGTGCCAGCAGCGGACGGACGGTGAACACTGAAGCTTTCTTT. The V gene is TRBV7-9, the J gene TRBJ1-1; D remains ambiguous. CDR3 length: 14 amino acids. Trimming stripped 5 bases from V and 0 bases from J, with 10 bases between. CDR1 SEHNR and CDR2 FQNEAQ come from the germline V gene (reference sequence).